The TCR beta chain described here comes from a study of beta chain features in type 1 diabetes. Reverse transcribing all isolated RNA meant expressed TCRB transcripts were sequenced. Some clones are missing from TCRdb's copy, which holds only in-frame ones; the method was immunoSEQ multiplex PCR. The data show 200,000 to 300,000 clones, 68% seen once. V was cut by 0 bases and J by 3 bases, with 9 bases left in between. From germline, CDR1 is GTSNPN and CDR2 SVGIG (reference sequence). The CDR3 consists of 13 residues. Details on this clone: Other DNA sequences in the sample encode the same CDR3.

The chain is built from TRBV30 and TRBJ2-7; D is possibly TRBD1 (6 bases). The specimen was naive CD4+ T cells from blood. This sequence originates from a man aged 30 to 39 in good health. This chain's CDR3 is CAWSVGQSYEQYF. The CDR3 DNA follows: TGTGCCTGGAGTGTCGGACAGAGCTACGAGCAGTACTTC.